Detailed here is one T cell receptor (beta chain). Its antigen is unknown. This entry comes from a study of monozygotic twins with inflammatory bowel disease. Per germline, CDR1 SQVTM and CDR2 ANQGSEA. The CDR3 runs to 14 residues. TCRdb reanalyzed the 5' RACE reads and collapses them to one entry per CDR3 protein, without DNA. Its table records 200,000 to 250,000 distinct CDR3 sequences. The study, taken as a whole, reports: Similarity of repertoires did not differ between concordant and discordant twins, possibly from limited power.

The V gene is TRBV29-1, the J gene TRBJ2-1; TCRdb's assignment of TRBD2 cannot be checked, as there is no DNA. This sequence was found in a human donor with ulcerative colitis or Crohn's disease, or a healthy co-twin of an affected twin (not recorded which). The sample comprised blood. CDR3 residues: CSVAGLLMDHEQFF.